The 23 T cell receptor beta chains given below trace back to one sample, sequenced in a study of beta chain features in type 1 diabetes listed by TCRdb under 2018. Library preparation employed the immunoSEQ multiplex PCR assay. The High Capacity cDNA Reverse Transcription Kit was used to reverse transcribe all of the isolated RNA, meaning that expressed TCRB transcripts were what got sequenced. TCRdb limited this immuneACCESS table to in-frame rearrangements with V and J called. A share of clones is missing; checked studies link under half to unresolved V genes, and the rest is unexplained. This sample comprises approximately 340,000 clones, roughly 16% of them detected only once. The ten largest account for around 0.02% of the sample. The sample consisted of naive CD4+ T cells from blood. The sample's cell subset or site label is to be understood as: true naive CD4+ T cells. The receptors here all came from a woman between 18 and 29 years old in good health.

In DNA, the CDR3 is TGCAGCGTCGAGATCGGGCGGGGGATTGGGGAGCAGTTCTTC. It codes for CSVEIGRGIGEQFF. The V gene is TRBV29-1, the J gene TRBJ2-1, with 7 bases lining up with TRBD2. Germline values: CDR1 SQVTM, CDR2 ANQGSEA. V shed 6 bases, J shed 10 bases, and the junction held 15 bases outside the gene matches. The CDR3 covers 14 residues.

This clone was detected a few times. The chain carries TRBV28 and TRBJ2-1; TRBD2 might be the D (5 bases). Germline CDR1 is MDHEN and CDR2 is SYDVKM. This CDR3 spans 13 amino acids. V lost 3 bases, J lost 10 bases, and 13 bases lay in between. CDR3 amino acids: CASSLPLLGEQFF. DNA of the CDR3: TGTGCCAGCAGTTTGCCCCTACTAGGGGAGCAGTTCTTC.

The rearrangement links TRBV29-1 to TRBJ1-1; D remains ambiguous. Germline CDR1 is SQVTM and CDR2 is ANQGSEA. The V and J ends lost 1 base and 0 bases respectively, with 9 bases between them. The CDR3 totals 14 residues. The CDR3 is CSVEVSGMNTEAFF. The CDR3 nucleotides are TGCAGCGTTGAAGTATCGGGGATGAACACTGAAGCTTTCTTT.

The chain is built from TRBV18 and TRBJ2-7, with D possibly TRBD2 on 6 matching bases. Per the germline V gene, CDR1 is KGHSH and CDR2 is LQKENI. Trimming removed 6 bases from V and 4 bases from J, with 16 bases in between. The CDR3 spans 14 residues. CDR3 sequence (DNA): TGTGCCAGCTCGCGGGGCAGCGCGGAGTACGAGCAGTACTTC. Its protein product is CASSRGSAEYEQYF.

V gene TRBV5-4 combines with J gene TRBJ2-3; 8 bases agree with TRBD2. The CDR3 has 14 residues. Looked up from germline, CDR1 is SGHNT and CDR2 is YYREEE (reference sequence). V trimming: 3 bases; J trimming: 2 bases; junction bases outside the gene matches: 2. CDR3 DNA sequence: TGTGCCAGCAGCTCCGGGGGGGTCACAGATACGCAGTATTTT. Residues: CASSSGGVTDTQYF.

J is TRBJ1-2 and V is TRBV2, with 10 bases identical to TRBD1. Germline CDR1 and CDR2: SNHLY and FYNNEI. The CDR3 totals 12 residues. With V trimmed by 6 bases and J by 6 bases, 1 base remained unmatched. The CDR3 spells CASRGTGDGYTF. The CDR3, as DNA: TGTGCCAGCAGGGGGACAGGGGATGGCTACACCTTC. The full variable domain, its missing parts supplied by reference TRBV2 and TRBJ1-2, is EPEVTQTPSHQVTQMGQEVILRCVPISNHLYFYWYRQILGQKVEFLVSFYNNEISEKSEIFDDQFSVERPDGSNFTLKIRSTKLEDSAMYFCASRGTGDGYTFGSGTRLTVV.

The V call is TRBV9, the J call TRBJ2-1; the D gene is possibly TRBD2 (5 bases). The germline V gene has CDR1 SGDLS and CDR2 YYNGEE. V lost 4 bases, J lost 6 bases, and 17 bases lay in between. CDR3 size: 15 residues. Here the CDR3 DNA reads TGTGCCAGCAGCTCCATGGGGTCTAGCAGCAATGAGCAGTTCTTC. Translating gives CASSSMGSSSNEQFF.

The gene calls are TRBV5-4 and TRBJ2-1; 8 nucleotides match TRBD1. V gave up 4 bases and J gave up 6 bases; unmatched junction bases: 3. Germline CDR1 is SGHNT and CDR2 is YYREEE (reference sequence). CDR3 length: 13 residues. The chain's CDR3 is CASSRQGPNEQFF. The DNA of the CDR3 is TGTGCCAGCAGCCGACAGGGGCCCAATGAGCAGTTCTTC.

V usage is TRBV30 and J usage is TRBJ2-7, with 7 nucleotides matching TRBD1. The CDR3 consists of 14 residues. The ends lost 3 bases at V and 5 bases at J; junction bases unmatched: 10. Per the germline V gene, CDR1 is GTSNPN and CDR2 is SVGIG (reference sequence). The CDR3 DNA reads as TGTGCCTGGAGAAAGGCAGGGGGAATCCACGAGCAGTACTTC. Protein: CAWRKAGGIHEQYF. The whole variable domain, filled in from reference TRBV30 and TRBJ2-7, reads SQTIHQWPATLVQPVGSPLSLECTVEGTSNPNLYWYRQAAGRGLQLLFYSVGIGQISSEVPQNLSASRPQDRQFILSSKKLLLSDSGFYLCAWRKAGGIHEQYFGPGTRLTVT.

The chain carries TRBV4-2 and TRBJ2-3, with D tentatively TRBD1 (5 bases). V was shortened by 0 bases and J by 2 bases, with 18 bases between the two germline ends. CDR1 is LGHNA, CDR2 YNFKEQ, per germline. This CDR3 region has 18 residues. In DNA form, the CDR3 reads TGTGCCAGCAGCCAAGATGGGGCAGCGAGCGAGTACACAGATACGCAGTATTTT. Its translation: CASSQDGAASEYTDTQYF.

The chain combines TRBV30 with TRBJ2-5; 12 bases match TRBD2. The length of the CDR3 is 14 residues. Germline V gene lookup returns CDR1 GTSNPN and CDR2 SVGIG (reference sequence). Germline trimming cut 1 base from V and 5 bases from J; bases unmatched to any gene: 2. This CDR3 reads CAWSALAGGETQYF. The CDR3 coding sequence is TGTGCCTGGAGTGCCCTAGCGGGAGGGGAGACCCAGTACTTC.

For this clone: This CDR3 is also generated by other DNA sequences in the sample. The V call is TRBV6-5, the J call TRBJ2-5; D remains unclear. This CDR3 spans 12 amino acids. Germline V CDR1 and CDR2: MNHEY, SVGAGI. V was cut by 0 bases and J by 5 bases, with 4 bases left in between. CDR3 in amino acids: CASSYSRETQYF. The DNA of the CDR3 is TGTGCCAGCAGTTACTCGCGTGAGACCCAGTACTTC.

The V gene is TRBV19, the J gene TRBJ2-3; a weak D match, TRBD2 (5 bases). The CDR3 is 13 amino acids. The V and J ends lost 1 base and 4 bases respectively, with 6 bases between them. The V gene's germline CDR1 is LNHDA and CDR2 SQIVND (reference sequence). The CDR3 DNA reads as TGTGCCAGTAGTATAGGGGGAGCAGATACGCAGTATTTT. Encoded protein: CASSIGGADTQYF.

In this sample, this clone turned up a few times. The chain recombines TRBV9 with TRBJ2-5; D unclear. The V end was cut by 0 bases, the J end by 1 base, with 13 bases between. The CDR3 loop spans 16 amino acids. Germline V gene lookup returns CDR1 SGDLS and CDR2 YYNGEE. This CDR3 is CASSVAQRDVQETQYF. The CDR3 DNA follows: TGTGCCAGCAGCGTAGCGCAGCGAGACGTCCAAGAGACCCAGTACTTC.

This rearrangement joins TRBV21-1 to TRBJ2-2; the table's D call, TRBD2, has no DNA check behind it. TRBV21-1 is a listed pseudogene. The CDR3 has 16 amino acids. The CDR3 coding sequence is TGTGCCACCAGTGGGCCGGCGGGAGTTTGCACCGGGGAGCTGTTTTTT. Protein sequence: CATSGPAGVCTGELFF.

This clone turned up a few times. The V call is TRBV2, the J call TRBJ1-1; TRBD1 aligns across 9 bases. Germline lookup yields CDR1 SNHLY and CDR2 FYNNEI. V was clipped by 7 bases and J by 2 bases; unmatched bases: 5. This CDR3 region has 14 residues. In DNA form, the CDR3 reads TGTGCCAGCACCAAGACAGGGGGTAACACTGAAGCTTTCTTT. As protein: CASTKTGGNTEAFF.

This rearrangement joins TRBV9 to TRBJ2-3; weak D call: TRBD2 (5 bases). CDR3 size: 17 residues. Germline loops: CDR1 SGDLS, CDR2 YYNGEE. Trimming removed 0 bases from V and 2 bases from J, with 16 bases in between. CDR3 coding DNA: TGTGCCAGCAGCGTAGAGACCGGGATTCTCGCCACAGATACGCAGTATTTT. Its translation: CASSVETGILATDTQYF.

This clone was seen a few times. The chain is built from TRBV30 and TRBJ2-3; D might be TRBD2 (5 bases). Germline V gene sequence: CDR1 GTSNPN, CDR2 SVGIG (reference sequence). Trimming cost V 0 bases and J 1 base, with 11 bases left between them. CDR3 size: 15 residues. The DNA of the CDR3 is TGTGCCTGGAGTGTAGGCCTAGCCGGCACAGATACGCAGTATTTT. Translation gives CAWSVGLAGTDTQYF. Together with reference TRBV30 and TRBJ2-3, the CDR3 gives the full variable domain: SQTIHQWPATLVQPVGSPLSLECTVEGTSNPNLYWYRQAAGRGLQLLFYSVGIGQISSEVPQNLSASRPQDRQFILSSKKLLLSDSGFYLCAWSVGLAGTDTQYFGPGTRLTVL.

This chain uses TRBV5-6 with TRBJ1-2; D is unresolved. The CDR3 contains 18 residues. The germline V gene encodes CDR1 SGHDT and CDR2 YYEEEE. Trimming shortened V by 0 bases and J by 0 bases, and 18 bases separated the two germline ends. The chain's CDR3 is CASSLGLSPLRANYGYTF. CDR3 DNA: TGTGCCAGCAGCTTGGGACTCTCGCCTCTTCGGGCTAACTATGGCTACACCTTC.

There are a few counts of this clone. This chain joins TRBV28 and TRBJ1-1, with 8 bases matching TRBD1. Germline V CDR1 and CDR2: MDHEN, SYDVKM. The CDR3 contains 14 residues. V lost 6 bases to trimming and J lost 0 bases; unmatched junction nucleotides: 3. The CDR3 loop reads CASRPGQVNTEAFF. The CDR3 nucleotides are TGTGCCAGCAGACCGGGACAGGTGAACACTGAAGCTTTCTTT. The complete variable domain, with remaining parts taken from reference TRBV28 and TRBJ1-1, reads DVKVTQSSRYLVKRTGEKVFLECVQDMDHENMFWYRQDPGLGLRLIYFSYDVKMKEKGDIPEGYSVSREKKERFSLILESASTNQTSMYLCASRPGQVNTEAFFGQGTRLTVV.

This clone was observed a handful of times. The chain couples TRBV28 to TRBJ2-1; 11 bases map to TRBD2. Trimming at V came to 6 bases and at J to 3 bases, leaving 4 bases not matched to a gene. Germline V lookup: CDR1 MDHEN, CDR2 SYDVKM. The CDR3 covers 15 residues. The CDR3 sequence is CASSPGLAVYNEQFF. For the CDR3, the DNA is TGTGCCAGCAGCCCGGGACTAGCGGTCTACAATGAGCAGTTCTTC.

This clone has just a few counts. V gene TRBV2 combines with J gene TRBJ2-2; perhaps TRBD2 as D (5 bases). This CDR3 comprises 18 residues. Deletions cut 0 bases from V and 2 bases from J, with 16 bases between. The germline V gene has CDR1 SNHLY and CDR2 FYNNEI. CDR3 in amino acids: CASSEAAGPIFNTGELFF. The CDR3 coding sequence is TGTGCCAGCAGTGAAGCCGCGGGCCCTATATTCAACACCGGGGAGCTGTTTTTT.

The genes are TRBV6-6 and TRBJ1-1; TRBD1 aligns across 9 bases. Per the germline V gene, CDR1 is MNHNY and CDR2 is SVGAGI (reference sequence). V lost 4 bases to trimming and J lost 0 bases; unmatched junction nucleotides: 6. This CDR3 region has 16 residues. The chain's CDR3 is CASSSDRGAMNTEAFF. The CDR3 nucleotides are TGTGCCAGCAGTTCAGACAGGGGGGCTATGAACACTGAAGCTTTCTTT.